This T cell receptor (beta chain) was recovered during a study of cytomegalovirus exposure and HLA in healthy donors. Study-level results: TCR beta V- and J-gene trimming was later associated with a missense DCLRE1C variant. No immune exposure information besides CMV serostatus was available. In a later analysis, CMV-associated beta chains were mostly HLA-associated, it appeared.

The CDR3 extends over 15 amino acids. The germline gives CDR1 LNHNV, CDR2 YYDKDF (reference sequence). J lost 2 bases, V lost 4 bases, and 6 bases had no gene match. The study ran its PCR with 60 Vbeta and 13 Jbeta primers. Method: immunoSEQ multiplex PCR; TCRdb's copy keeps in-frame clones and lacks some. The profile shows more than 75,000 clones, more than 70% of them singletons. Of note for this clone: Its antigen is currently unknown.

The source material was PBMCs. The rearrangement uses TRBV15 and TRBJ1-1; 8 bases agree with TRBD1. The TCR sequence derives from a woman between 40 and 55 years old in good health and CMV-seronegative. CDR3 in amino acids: CATSTRDRLNTEAFF. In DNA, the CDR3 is TGTGCCACCAGCACGCGGGACAGGCTCAACACTGAAGCTTTCTTT. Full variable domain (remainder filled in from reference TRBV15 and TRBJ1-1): DAMVIQNPRYQVTQFGKPVTLSCSQTLNHNVMYWYQQKSSQAPKLLFHYYDKDFNNEADTPDNFQSRRPNTSFCFLDIRSPGLGDTAMYLCATSTRDRLNTEAFFGQGTRLTVV.